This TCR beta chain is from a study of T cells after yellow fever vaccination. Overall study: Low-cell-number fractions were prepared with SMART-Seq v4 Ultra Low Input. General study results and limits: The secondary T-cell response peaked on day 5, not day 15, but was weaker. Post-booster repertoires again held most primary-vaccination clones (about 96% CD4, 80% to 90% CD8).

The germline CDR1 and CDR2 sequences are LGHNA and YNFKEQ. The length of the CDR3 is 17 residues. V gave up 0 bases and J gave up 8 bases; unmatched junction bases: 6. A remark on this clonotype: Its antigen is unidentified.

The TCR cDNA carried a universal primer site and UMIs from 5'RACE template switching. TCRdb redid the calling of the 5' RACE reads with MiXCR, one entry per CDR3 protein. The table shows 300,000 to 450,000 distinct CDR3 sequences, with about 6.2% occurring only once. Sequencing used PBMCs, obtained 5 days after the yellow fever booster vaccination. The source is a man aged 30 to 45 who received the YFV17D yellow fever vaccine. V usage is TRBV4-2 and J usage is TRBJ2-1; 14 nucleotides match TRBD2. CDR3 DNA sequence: TGTGCCAGCAGCCAAGATGGGACTAGCGGGGGTGGACATGAGCAGTTCTTC. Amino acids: CASSQDGTSGGGHEQFF.